This T cell receptor beta chain originates from a study of blood T cell repertoires in COVID-19. Some clones are missing from TCRdb's copy, which holds only in-frame ones; the method was immunoSEQ multiplex PCR. The sample shows fewer than 350,000 clones, approximately 85% of them seen only once. The length of the CDR3 is 14 residues. V gave up 3 bases and J gave up 7 bases, with 10 bases separating them. Germline values: CDR1 LGHNT, CDR2 FRNRAP. The sample holds one count of this clone. The clonotype comes from a human donor in a cohort sampled during active COVID-19. The chain links TRBV12-5 to TRBJ1-6, with D perhaps TRBD1 (6 bases). The sample was peripheral blood. The CDR3 coding sequence is TGTGCTAGTGGTTTACAGGGCAGAAATTCACCCCTCCACTTT. Amino acids: CASGLQGRNSPLHF.